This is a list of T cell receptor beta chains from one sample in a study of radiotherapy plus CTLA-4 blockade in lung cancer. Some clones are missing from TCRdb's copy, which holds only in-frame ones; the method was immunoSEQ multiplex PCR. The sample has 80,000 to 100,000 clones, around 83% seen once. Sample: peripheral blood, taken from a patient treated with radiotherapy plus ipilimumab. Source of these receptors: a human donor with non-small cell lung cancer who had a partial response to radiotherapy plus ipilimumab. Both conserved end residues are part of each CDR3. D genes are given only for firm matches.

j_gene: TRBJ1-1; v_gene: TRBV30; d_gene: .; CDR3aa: CAWSGGSGTEAFF
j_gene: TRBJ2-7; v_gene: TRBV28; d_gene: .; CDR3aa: CASSPFANEQYF
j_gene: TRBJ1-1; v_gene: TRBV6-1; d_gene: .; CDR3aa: CASSDPQGMNTEAFF
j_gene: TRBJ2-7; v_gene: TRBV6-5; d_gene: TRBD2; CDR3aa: CASSPRGGQYYEQYF
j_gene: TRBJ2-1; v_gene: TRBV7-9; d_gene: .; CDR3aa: CASSLLRSWYNEQFF
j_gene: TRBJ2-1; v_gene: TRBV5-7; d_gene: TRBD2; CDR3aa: CASSYGTSGSYNEQFF
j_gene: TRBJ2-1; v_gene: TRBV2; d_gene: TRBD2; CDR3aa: CAGSGGPYNEQFF
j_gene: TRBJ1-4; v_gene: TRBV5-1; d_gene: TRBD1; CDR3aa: CASSTGQDATNEKLFF
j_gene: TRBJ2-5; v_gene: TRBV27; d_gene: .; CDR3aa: CASSLSAGVWETQYF
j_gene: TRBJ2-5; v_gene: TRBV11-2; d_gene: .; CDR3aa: CASSLGGSRETQYF
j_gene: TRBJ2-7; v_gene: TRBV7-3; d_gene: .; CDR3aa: CASSRTGGEQYF
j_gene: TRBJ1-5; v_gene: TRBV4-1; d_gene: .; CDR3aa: CASSQAQGPNQPQHF
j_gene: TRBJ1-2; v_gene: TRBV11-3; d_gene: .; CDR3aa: CASSLSGLGYTF
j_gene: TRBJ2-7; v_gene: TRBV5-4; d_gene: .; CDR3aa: CASSQDFGAGFYEQYF
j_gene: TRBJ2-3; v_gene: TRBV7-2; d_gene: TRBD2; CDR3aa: CASTPWTSGRADTQYF
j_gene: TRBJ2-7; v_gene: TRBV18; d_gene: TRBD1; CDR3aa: CASSRYSGGPTYEQYF
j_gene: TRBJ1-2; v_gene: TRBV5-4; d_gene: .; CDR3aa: CASSQEGRNYGYTF
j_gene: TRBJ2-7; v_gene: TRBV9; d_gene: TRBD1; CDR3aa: CASSTGQGAYEQYF
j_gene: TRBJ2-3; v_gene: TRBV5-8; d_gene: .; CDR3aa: CASSAAPGGTDTQYF
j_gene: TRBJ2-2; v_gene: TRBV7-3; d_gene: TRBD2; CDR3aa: CASSPIGLAGAPGELFF
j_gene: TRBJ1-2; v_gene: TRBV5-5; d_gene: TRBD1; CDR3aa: CASSGTGSGYTF
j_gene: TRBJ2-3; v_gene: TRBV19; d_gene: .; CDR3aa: CASRGGATDTQYF
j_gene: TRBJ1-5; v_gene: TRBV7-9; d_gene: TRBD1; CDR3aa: CASSLGTGGRSNQPQHF
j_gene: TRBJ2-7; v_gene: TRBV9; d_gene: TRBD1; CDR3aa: CASSVDPGGAVGEQYF